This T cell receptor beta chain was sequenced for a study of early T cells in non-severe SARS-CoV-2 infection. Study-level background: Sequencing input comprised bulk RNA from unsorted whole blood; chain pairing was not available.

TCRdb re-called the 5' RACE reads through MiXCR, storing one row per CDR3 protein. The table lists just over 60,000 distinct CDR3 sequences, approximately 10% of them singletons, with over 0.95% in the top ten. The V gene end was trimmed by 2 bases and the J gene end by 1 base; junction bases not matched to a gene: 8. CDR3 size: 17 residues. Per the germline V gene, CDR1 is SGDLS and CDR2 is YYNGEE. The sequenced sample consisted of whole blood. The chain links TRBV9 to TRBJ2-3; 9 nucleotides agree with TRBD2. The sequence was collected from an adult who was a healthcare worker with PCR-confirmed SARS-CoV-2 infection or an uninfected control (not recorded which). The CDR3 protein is CASSVFPASGGTDTQYF. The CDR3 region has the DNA TGTGCCAGCAGCGTTTTCCCAGCTAGCGGGGGCACAGATACGCAGTATTTT.